The clone carrying this TCR beta chain showed up just a few times. Its antigen is unidentified. This CDR3 is 15 amino acids long. Germline V gives CDR1 SGHRS, CDR2 YFSETQ. The V and J ends lost 4 bases and 0 bases respectively, with 12 bases between them. This specimen belongs to a study of CD8 T cells in ankylosing spondylitis. TCRdb used MiXCR to reprocess the 5' RACE reads, holding one entry per CDR3 protein. The sample carries about 420,000 distinct CDR3 sequences, 20% to 25% recorded once. Study results and caveats: Blood from ankylosing spondylitis patients appeared to carry a characteristic eight-variant TCR beta motif.

Sequenced input: blood, either unsorted or a sorted T cell fraction (not recorded which). This receptor was obtained from a male donor with ankylosing spondylitis. The rearrangement joins TRBV5-1 to TRBJ2-3; D ambiguous. CDR3 loop: CASSPLRRSTDTQYF. The CDR3 nucleotides are TGCGCCAGCAGCCCTCTGCGCCGGAGCACAGATACGCAGTATTTT.